The present T cell receptor beta chain was sequenced within a study of OX40 agonist ivuxolimab in advanced cancers. About the research overall: The dose-escalation cohort had hepatocellular carcinoma, melanoma, renal cell or head and neck cancer. Regarding the study as a whole: Relatively little clonal expansion, among the lowest observed, appeared in partial responders at 0.1-3.0 mg/kg.

The CDR3 has 14 residues. From germline, CDR1 is LNHDA and CDR2 SQIVND (reference sequence). Deletions cut 3 bases from V and 2 bases from J, with 9 bases between. Produced via immunoSEQ multiplex PCR; TCRdb's table is partial and in-frame only. Found here are approximately 84,000 clones, 80% to 90% of them singletons; the top ten hold 1.5% to 2.5%. As to this clone: The antigen remains unidentified.

The V call is TRBV19, the J call TRBJ2-3, with D tentatively TRBD1 (5 bases). The material was CD4+ or CD8+ T cells sorted from blood, obtained in a trial of the OX40 agonist ivuxolimab. The source is an adult with an advanced solid tumor such as melanoma, head and neck, liver or kidney cancer. The CDR3 nucleotides read TGTGCCAGTAGTATTCAGGGTTACACAGATACGCAGTATTTT. Its translation: CASSIQGYTDTQYF.